This entry features one TCR beta chain sequence. The antigen is not known. Starting 14 to 28 days after autologous transplant, ipilimumab 1 mg/kg was given. Here immunoSEQ multiplex PCR was the method, and the copy in TCRdb shows in-frame clones only, minus some. Among around 3,200 clones listed, about 85% were seen once. These data are taken from a study of ipilimumab plus nivolumab after autologous stem cell transplantation. The study, taken as a whole, reports: TCR repertoire, Treg phenotype and gut microbiota reportedly support more study of this approach.

The CDR3 has 15 residues. Trimming shortened V by 3 bases and J by 6 bases, and 15 bases separated the two germline ends. In germline, CDR1 is SGHNT, CDR2 YYREEE (reference sequence). The source of this sequence is a male donor with multiple myeloma. The V gene is TRBV5-4, the J gene TRBJ2-2, with no clear D. Sequenced material: PBMCs, taken in a trial of ipilimumab plus nivolumab as post-transplant consolidation. CDR3: CASSSPSNRPGELFF. CDR3 in DNA: TGTGCCAGCAGCTCACCCTCAAACAGACCCGGGGAGCTGTTTTTT.